This T cell receptor beta chain was sequenced for a study of shared clonotypes between healthy human individuals. The V segment lost 6 bases and the J segment 6 bases; nucleotides outside the gene matches: 6. The V gene's germline CDR1 is MNHEY and CDR2 SVGAGI. The CDR3 totals 13 residues. Sequenced by immunoSEQ multiplex PCR; TCRdb stores in-frame clones only, minus some. The sample lists about 470,000 clones, about 76% occurring once. The sequenced sample consisted of PBMCs. The receptor was isolated from a woman between 40 and 55 years old in good health. Some clones in this sample may be carry-over from other donors' samples. The chain employs TRBV6-5 and TRBJ1-2; 8 bases are shared with TRBD1. The chain's CDR3 is CASSPRTGNGYTF. The CDR3 DNA sequence: TGTGCCAGCAGCCCAAGGACAGGGAATGGCTACACCTTC.